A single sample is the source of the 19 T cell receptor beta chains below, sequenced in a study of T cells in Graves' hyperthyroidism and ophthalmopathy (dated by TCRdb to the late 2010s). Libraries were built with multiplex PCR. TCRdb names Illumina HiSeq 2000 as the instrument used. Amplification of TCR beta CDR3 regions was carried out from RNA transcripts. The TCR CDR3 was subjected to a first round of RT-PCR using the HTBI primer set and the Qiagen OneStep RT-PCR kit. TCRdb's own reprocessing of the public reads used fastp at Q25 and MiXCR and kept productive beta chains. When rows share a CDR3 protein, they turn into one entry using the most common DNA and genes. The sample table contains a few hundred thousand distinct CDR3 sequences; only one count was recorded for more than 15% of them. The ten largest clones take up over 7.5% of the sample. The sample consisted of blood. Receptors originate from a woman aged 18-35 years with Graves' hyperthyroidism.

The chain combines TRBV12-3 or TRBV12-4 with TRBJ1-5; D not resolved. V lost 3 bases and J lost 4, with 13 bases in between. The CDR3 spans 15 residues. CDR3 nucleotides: TGTGCCAGCAGTTTTGGTCAGGTTGGGAATCAGCCCCAGCATTTT. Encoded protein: CASSFGQVGNQPQHF.

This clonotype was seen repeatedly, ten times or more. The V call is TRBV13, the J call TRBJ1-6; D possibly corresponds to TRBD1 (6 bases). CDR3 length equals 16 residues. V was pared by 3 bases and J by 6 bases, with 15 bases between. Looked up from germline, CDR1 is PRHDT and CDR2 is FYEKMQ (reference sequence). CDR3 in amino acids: CASSLGRQALNSPLHF. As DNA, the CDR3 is TGTGCCAGCAGCTTGGGGCGACAGGCCCTTAATTCACCCCTCCACTTT.

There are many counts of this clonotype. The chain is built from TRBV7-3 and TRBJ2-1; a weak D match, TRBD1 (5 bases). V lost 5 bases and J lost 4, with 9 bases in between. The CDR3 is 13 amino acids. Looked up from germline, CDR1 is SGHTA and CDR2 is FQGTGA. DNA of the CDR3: TGTGCCAGCAGCCAAGGGGTATACAATGAGCAGTTCTTC. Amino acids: CASSQGVYNEQFF.

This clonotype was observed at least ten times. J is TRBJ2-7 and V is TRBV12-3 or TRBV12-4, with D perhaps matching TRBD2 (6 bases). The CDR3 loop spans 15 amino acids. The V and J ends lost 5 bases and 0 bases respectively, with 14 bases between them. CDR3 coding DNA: TGTGCCAGCAGTAAGACTAGACTGGGCTCCTACGAGCAGTACTTC. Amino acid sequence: CASSKTRLGSYEQYF.

The CDR3 region has the DNA TGCGCCAGCAGCCAAAGGGTTTTGGCCTACGAGCAGTACTTC. This encodes CASSQRVLAYEQYF. The chain combines TRBV4-1 with TRBJ2-7, with unresolved D. From germline, CDR1 is MGHRA and CDR2 YSYEKL. CDR3 size: 14 residues. The V end was cut by 2 bases, the J end by 2 bases, with 10 bases between.

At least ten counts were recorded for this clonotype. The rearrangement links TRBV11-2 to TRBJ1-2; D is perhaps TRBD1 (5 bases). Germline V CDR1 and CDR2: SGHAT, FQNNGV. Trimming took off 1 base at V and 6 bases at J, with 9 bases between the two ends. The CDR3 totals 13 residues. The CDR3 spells CASSLAAGNGYTF. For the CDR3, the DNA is TGTGCCAGCAGCTTAGCGGCAGGGAATGGCTACACCTTC.

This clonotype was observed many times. CDR3 sequence: CASSPTSGRYNEQFF. The CDR3 DNA sequence: TGTGCCAGCAGCCCGACTAGCGGGAGATACAATGAGCAGTTCTTC. The chain has TRBV2 and TRBJ2-1; TRBD2 matches at 12 bases. The CDR3 is 15 amino acids. Germline CDR1 SNHLY, CDR2 FYNNEI. With 6 bases clipped from V and 4 bases from J, the junction kept 4 bases outside the gene matches.

Here the CDR3 DNA reads TGTGCCAGCAGCACCCTGGGGTGGGGACTAGCGGCAGACAATGAGCAGTTCTTC. This gives the protein CASSTLGWGLAADNEQFF. V and J are TRBV7-9 and TRBJ2-1; 11 bases match TRBD2. This CDR3 region has 18 residues. Germline CDR1 and CDR2: SEHNR and FQNEAQ (reference sequence). V shed 5 bases and J 5 bases; nucleotides not matched to a gene: 14.

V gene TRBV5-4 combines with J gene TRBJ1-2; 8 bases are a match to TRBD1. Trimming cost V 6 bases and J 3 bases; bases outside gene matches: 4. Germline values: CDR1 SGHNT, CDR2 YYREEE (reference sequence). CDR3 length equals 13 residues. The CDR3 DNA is TGTGCCAGCATCATGACAGGGGACTATGGCTACACCTTC. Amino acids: CASIMTGDYGYTF.

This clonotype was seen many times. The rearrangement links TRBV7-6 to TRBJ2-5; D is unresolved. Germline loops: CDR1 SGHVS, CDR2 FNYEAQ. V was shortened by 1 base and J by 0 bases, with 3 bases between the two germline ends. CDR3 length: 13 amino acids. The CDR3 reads CASSLDHQETQYF. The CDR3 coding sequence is TGTGCCAGCAGCTTAGACCACCAAGAGACCCAGTACTTC.

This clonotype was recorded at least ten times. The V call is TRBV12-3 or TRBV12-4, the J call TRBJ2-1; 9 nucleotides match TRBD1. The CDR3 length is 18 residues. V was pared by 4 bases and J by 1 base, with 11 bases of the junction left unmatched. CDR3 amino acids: CASSSSRRDRASYNEQFF. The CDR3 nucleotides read TGTGCCAGCAGTTCCTCTAGACGGGACAGGGCTTCCTACAATGAGCAGTTCTTC.

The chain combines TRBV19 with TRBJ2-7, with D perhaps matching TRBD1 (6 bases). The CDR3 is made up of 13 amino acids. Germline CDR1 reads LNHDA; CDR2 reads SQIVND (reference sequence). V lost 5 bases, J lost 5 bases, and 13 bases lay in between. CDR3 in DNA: TGTGCCAGTAGTTTCACAGGGACCCACGAGCAGTACTTC. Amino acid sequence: CASSFTGTHEQYF.

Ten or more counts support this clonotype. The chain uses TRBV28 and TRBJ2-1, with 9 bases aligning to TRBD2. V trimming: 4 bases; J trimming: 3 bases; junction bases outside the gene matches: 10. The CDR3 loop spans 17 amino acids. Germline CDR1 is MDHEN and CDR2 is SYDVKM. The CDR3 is CASSSPKLAGVYNEQFF. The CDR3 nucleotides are TGTGCCAGCAGTTCCCCTAAGTTAGCGGGGGTCTACAATGAGCAGTTCTTC.

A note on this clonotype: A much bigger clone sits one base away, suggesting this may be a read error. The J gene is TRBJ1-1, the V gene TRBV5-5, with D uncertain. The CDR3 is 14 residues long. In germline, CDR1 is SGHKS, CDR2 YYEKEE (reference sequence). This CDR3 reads CASSLDGMNSEAFF. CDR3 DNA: TGTGCCAGCAGCTTGGACGGTATGAACTCTGAAGCTTTCTTT.

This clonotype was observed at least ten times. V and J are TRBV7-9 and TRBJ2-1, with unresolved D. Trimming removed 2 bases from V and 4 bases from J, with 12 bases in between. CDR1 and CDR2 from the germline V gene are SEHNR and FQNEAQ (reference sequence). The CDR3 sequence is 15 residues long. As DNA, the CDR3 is TGTGCCAGCAGCTTATACCAACCGTCGTACAATGAGCAGTTCTTC. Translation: CASSLYQPSYNEQFF.

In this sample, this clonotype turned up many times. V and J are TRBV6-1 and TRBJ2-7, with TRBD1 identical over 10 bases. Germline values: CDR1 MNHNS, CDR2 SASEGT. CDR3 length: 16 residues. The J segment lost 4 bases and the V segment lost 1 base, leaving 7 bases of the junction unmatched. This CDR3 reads CASSEGEGDRGYEQYF. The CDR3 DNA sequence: TGTGCCAGCAGTGAAGGGGAGGGGGACAGGGGTTACGAGCAGTACTTC.

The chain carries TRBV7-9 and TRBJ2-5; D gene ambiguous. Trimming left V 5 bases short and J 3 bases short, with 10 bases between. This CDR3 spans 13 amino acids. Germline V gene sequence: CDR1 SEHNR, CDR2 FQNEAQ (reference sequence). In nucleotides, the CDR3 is TGTGCCAGCAGCCCTCGGATGGAAGAGACCCAGTACTTC. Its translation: CASSPRMEETQYF.

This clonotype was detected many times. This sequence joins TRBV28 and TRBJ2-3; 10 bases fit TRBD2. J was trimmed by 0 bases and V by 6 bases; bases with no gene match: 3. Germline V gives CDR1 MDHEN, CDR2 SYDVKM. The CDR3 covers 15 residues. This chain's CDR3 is CASSPAGGSTDTQYF. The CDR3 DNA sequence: TGTGCCAGCAGCCCAGCGGGGGGGAGCACAGATACGCAGTATTTT.

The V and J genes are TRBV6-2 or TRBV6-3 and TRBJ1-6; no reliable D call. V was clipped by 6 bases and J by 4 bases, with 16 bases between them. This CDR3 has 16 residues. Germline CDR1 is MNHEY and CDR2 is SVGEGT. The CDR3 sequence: CASSPGYQQYNSPLHF. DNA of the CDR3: TGTGCCAGCAGCCCGGGATATCAGCAATATAATTCACCCCTCCACTTT.